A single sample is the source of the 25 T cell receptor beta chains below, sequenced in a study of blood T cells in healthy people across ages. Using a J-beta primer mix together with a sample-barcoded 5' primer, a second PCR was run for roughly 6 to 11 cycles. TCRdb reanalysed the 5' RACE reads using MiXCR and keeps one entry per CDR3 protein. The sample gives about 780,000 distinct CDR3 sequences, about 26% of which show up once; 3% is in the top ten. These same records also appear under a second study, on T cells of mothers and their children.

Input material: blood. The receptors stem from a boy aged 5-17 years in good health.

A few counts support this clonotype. The CDR3 nucleotides read TGTGCCAGCAGCCTAGCCGCTCGGTTGTGGGGAGAGACCCAGTACTTC. This codes for CASSLAARLWGETQYF. The chain employs TRBV9 and TRBJ2-5; D is perhaps TRBD2 (5 bases). Trimming left V 4 bases short and J 4 bases short, with 20 bases between. Germline V gene lookup returns CDR1 SGDLS and CDR2 YYNGEE. The CDR3 runs 16 residues.

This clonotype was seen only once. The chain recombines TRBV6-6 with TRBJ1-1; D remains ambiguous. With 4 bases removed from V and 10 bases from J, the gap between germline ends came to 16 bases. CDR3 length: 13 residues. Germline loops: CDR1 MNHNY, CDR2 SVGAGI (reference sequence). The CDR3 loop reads CASSLIQDGRAFF. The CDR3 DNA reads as TGTGCCAGCAGTTTAATCCAAGATGGGCGAGCTTTCTTT.

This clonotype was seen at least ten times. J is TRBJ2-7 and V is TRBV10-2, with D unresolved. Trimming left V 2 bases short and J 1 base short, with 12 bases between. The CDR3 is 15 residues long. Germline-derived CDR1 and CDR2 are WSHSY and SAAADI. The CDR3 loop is CASSEKVAGSYEQYF. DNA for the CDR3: TGCGCCAGCAGTGAGAAGGTGGCAGGATCCTACGAGCAGTACTTC.

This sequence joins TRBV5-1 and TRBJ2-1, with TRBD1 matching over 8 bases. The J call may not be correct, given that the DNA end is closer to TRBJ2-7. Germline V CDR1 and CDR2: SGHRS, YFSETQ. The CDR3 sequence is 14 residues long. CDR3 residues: CASSVKQGGYEQYF. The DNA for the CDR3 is TGCGCCAGCAGCGTAAAACAGGGGGGCTACGAGCAGTACTTC.

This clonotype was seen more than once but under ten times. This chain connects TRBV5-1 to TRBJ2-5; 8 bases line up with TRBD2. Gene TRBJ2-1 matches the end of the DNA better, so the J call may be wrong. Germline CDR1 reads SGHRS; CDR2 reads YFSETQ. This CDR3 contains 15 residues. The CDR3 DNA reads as TGCGCCAGCAGCTTCCAAGCGGGGGATTACAATGAGCAGTTCTTC. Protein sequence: CASSFQAGDYNEQFF.

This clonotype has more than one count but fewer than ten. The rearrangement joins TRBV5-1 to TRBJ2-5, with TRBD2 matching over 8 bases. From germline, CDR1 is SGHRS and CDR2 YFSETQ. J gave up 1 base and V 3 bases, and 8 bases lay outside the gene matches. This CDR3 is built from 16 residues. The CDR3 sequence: CASSSGRGGIQETQYF. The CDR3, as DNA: TGCGCCAGCAGCTCTGGACGGGGGGGGATCCAAGAGACCCAGTACTTC. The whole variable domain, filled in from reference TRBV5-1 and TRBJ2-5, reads KAGVTQTPRYLIKTRGQQVTLSCSPISGHRSVSWYQQTPGQGLQFLFEYFSETQRNKGNFPGRFSGRQFSNSRSEMNVSTLELGDSALYLCASSSGRGGIQETQYFGPGTRLLVL.

This CDR3 is CASSPNGTGAFSEQYF. The CDR3 nucleotides are TGTGCCAGCAGCCCAAACGGAACAGGGGCCTTTTCCGAGCAGTACTTC. The rearrangement joins TRBV7-9 to TRBJ2-7; TRBD1 matches at 7 bases. The germline V gene has CDR1 SEHNR and CDR2 FQNEAQ (reference sequence). Unmatched junction bases numbered 16, after V lost 5 bases and J lost 6 bases. This CDR3 has 16 amino acids.

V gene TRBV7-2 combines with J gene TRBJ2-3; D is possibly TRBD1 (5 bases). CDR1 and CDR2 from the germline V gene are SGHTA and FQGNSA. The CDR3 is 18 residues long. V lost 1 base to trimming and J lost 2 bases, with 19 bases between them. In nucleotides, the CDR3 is TGTGCCAGCAGCTTAGAAGGACACTTCGACACTACCACAGATACGCAGTATTTT. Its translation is CASSLEGHFDTTTDTQYF. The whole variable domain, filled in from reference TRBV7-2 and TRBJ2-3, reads GAGVSQSPSNKVTEKGKDVELRCDPISGHTALYWYRQSLGQGLEFLIYFQGNSAPDKSGLPSDRFSAERTGGSVSTLTIQRTQQEDSAVYLCASSLEGHFDTTTDTQYFGPGTRLTVL.

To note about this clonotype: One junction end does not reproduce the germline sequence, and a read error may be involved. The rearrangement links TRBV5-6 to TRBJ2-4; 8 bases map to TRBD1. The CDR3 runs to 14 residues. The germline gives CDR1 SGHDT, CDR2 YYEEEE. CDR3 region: CAGSYGQGNGIQYF. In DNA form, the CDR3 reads TGTGCCGGCAGCTACGGACAGGGTAACGGCATTCAGTACTTC.

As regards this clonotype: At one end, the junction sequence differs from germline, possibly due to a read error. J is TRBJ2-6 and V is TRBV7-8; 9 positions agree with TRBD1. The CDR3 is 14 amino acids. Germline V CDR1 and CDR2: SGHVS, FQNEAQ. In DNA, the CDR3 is TGTGCCAGCAGCTTGAGTGGGACAGGGAACCAACTGGCTTTC. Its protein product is CASSLSGTGNQLAF.

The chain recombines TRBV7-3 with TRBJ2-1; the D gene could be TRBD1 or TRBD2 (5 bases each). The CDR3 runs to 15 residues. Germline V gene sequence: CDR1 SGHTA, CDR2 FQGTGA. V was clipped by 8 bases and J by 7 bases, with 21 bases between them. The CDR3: CASGVGQGPRNEQFF. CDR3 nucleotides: TGTGCCAGCGGTGTGGGGCAGGGACCAAGGAATGAGCAGTTCTTC. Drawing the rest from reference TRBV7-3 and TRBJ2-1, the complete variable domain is GAGVSQTPSNKVTEKGKYVELRCDPISGHTALYWYRQSLGQGPEFLIYFQGTGAADDSGLPNDRFFAVRPEGSVSTLKIQRTERGDSAVYLCASGVGQGPRNEQFFGPGTRLTVL.

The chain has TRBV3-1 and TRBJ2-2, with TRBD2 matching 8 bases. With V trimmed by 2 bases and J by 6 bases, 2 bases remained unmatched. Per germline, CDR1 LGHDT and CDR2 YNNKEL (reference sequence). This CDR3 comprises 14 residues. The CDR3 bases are TGTGCCAGCAGCCAAAGGGGACTAGCCGGGGAGCTGTTTTTT. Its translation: CASSQRGLAGELFF.

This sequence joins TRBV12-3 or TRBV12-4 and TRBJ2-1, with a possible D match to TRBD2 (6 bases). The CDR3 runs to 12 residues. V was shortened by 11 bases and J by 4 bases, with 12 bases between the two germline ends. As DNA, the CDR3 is TGTGCCGCTGGCGGGGAGTACAATGAGCAGTTCTTC. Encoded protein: CAAGGEYNEQFF.

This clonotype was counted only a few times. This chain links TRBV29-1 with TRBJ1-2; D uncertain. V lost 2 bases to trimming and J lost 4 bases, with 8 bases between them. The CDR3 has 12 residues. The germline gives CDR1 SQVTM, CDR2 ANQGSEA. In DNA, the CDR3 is TGCAGCGTTGAATTTGGGAGCTATGGCTACACCTTC. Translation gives CSVEFGSYGYTF.

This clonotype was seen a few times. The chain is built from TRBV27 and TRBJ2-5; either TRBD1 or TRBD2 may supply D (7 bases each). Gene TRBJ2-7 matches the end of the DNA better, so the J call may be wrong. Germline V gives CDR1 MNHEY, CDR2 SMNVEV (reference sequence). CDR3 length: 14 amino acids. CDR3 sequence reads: CASRARGGPYEQYF. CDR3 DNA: TGTGCCAGCAGGGCCAGGGGGGGGCCCTACGAGCAGTACTTC.

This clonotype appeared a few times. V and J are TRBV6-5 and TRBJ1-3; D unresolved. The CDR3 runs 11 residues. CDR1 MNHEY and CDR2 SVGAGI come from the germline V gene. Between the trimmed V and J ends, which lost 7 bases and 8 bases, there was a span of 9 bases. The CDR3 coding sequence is TGTGCCAGCACCCAAGGAGACACCATATATTTT. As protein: CASTQGDTIYF.

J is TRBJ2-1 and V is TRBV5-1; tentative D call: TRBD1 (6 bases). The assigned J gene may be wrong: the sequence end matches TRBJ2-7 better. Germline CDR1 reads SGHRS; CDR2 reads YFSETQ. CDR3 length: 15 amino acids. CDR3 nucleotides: TGCGCCAGCAGCTTGGCCCCAGGGACAACCTACGAGCAGTACTTC. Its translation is CASSLAPGTTYEQYF.

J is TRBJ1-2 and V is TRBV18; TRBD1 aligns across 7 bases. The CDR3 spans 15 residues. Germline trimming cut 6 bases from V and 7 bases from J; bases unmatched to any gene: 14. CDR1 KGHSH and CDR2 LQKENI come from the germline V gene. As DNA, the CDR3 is TGTGCCAGCTCTGAAGTAGGGGGCGACATCCCTGGCTACACCTTC. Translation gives CASSEVGGDIPGYTF.

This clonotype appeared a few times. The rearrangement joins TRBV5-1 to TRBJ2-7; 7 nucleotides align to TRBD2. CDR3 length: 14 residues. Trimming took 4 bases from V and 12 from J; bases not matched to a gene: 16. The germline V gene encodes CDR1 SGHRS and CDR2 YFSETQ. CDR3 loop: CASSPDRARGVTYF. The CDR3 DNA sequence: TGCGCCAGCAGCCCAGACCGGGCCCGGGGGGTTACGTACTTC. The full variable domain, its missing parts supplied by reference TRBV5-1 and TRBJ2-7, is KAGVTQTPRYLIKTRGQQVTLSCSPISGHRSVSWYQQTPGQGLQFLFEYFSETQRNKGNFPGRFSGRQFSNSRSEMNVSTLELGDSALYLCASSPDRARGVTYFGPGTRLTVT.

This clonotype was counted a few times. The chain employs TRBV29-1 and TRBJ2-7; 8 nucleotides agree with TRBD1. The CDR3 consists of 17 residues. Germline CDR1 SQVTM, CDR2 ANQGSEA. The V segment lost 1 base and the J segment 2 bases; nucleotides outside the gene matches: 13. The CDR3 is CSVEAPQDREIPYEQYF. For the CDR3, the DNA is TGCAGCGTTGAAGCCCCCCAGGACAGGGAAATACCCTACGAGCAGTACTTC.

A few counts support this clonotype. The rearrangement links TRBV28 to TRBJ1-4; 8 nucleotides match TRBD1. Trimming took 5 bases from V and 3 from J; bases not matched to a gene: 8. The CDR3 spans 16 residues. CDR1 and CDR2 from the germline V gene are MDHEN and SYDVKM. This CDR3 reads CASSPDREWANEKLFF. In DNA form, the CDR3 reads TGTGCCAGCAGTCCGGACAGGGAGTGGGCTAATGAAAAACTGTTTTTT. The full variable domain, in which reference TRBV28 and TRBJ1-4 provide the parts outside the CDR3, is DVKVTQSSRYLVKRTGEKVFLECVQDMDHENMFWYRQDPGLGLRLIYFSYDVKMKEKGDIPEGYSVSREKKERFSLILESASTNQTSMYLCASSPDREWANEKLFFGSGTQLSVL.

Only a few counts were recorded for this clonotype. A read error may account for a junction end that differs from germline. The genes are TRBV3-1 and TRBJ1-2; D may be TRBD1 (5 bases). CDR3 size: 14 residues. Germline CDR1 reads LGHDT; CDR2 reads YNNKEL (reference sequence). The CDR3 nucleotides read TGTGCCAGCAGCCAATGGTCACAGGACTATGGCCACACCTTC. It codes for CASSQWSQDYGHTF.

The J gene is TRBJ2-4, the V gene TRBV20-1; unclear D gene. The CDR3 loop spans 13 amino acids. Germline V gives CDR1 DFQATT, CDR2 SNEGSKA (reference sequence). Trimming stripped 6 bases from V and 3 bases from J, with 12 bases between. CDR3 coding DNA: TGCAGTGCCGTAAGATACAGCAAAAACATTCAGTACTTC. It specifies CSAVRYSKNIQYF.

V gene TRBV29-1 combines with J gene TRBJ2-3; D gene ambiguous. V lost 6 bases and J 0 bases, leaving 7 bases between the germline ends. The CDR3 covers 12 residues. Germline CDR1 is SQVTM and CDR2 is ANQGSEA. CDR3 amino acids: CSVPRSTDTQYF. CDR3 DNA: TGCAGCGTGCCCCGCAGCACAGATACGCAGTATTTT.

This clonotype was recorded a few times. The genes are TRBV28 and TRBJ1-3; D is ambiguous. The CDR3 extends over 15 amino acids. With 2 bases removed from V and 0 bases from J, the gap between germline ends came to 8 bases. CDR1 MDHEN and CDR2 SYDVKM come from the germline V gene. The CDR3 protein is CASSLPQLSGNTIYF. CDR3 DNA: TGTGCCAGCAGTTTACCCCAGCTCTCTGGAAACACCATATATTTT.